A selection of T cell receptor beta chains follows, all from one sample in a study of CD8+ T cells in alopecia areata. Libraries were prepared by immunoSEQ multiplex PCR; TCRdb keeps only in-frame clonotypes and omits some of them. The table shows 35,000 to 45,000 clones, with approximately 92% occurring only once. Material: CD8+ T cells sorted from blood, obtained at week 24, from a patient treated with tofacitinib. The origin of the receptors is a human donor with alopecia areata. Both conserved end residues are part of each CDR3. The order of the fields is J gene, clone size, V gene, D gene, CDR3 protein, CDR3 DNA. D genes are given only for firm matches. The size field is filled for only some rows; it gives once, few, many or a size class.

j_gene: TRBJ2-1
abundance: NA
v_gene: TRBV28
d_gene: TRBD2
CDR3aa: CASSPLAGGPGYNEQFF
CDR3nt: TGTGCCAGCAGCCCACTAGCGGGGGGGCCTGGTTACAATGAGCAGTTCTTC

j_gene: TRBJ2-2
abundance: NA
v_gene: TRBV27
d_gene: NA
CDR3aa: CASSPDPTALNTGELFF
CDR3nt: TGTGCCAGCAGTCCGGACCCGACCGCATTAAACACCGGGGAGCTGTTTTTT

j_gene: TRBJ2-7
abundance: NA
v_gene: TRBV20-1
d_gene: NA
CDR3aa: CSARDSYEQYF
CDR3nt: TGCAGTGCTAGGGACTCCTACGAGCAGTACTTC

j_gene: TRBJ2-5
abundance: NA
v_gene: TRBV28
d_gene: TRBD2
CDR3aa: CASSSLAGEETQYF
CDR3nt: TGTGCCAGCAGTTCCCTAGCGGGGGAAGAGACCCAGTACTTC

j_gene: TRBJ2-7
abundance: NA
v_gene: TRBV28
d_gene: NA
CDR3aa: CASSFQGSYEQYF
CDR3nt: TGTGCCAGCAGTTTCCAGGGAAGCTACGAGCAGTACTTC

j_gene: TRBJ1-1
abundance: NA
v_gene: TRBV6-5
d_gene: NA
CDR3aa: CASSYSLSGTEAFF
CDR3nt: TGTGCCAGCAGTTACTCATTGTCGGGAACTGAAGCTTTCTTT

j_gene: TRBJ2-3
abundance: NA
v_gene: TRBV7-9
d_gene: NA
CDR3aa: CASSPSSSLYRDTQYF
CDR3nt: TGTGCCAGCAGCCCCAGTTCTTCCCTTTATCGAGATACGCAGTATTTT

j_gene: TRBJ2-7
abundance: NA
v_gene: TRBV10-3
d_gene: TRBD2
CDR3aa: CAITEGTSGIQQYF
CDR3nt: TGTGCCATCACCGAAGGGACTAGCGGAATCCAGCAGTACTTC

j_gene: TRBJ2-4
abundance: NA
v_gene: TRBV7-9
d_gene: TRBD1
CDR3aa: CASSSSTQGGATNIQYF
CDR3nt: TGTGCCAGCAGCTCCTCTACACAGGGGGGCGCGACGAACATTCAGTACTTC

j_gene: TRBJ2-2
abundance: NA
v_gene: TRBV29-1
d_gene: TRBD1
CDR3aa: CSVEGQGASNTGELFF
CDR3nt: TGCAGCGTTGAAGGACAGGGGGCGTCAAACACCGGGGAGCTGTTTTTT

j_gene: TRBJ2-7
abundance: NA
v_gene: TRBV9
d_gene: NA
CDR3aa: CASSVVPSYEQYF
CDR3nt: TGTGCCAGCAGCGTAGTTCCCTCCTACGAGCAGTACTTC

j_gene: TRBJ2-3
abundance: once
v_gene: TRBV30
d_gene: TRBD2
CDR3aa: CAWSELAGVDTQYF
CDR3nt: TGTGCCTGGAGTGAGCTAGCGGGGGTAGATACGCAGTATTTT

j_gene: TRBJ2-2
abundance: NA
v_gene: TRBV7-2
d_gene: NA
CDR3aa: CASSLAPTGELFF
CDR3nt: TGTGCCAGCAGCTTAGCCCCCACCGGGGAGCTGTTTTTT

j_gene: TRBJ2-1
abundance: NA
v_gene: TRBV15
d_gene: TRBD2
CDR3aa: CATSRDPSGGNEQFF
CDR3nt: TGTGCCACCAGCAGAGATCCTAGCGGGGGGAATGAGCAGTTCTTC

j_gene: TRBJ2-1
abundance: NA
v_gene: TRBV6-5
d_gene: NA
CDR3aa: CASSYVPVYNEQFF
CDR3nt: TGTGCCAGCAGTTACGTACCCGTCTACAATGAGCAGTTCTTC

j_gene: TRBJ2-5
abundance: once
v_gene: TRBV4-3
d_gene: NA
CDR3aa: CASSQDLTGRDGETQYF
CDR3nt: TGCGCCAGCAGCCAAGATCTAACAGGGAGGGATGGAGAGACCCAGTACTTC

j_gene: TRBJ2-1
abundance: NA
v_gene: TRBV29-1
d_gene: TRBD2
CDR3aa: CSLRASGGPNEQFF
CDR3nt: TGCAGCCTGAGGGCTAGCGGGGGGCCCAATGAGCAGTTCTTC

j_gene: TRBJ1-1
abundance: once
v_gene: TRBV27
d_gene: NA
CDR3aa: CASSLSAGAARTNTEAFF
CDR3nt: TGTGCCAGCAGTTTAAGCGCCGGGGCAGCCCGTACGAACACTGAAGCTTTCTTT

j_gene: TRBJ2-3
abundance: NA
v_gene: TRBV12-5
d_gene: NA
CDR3aa: CASGSVADTQYF
CDR3nt: TGTGCTAGTGGTTCCGTGGCCGATACGCAGTATTTT

j_gene: TRBJ2-7
abundance: NA
v_gene: TRBV7-2
d_gene: NA
CDR3aa: CASSLGISYEQYF
CDR3nt: TGTGCCAGCAGCTTAGGGATCTCCTACGAGCAGTACTTC

j_gene: TRBJ2-5
abundance: NA
v_gene: TRBV7-9
d_gene: NA
CDR3aa: CASSLIRNSARGTQYF
CDR3nt: TGTGCCAGCAGCTTAATCCGGAATTCTGCGAGGGGGACCCAGTACTTC

j_gene: TRBJ2-1
abundance: once
v_gene: TRBV9
d_gene: TRBD2
CDR3aa: CASSVAASGGDNEQFF
CDR3nt: TGTGCCAGCAGCGTAGCGGCTAGCGGGGGAGACAATGAGCAGTTCTTC

j_gene: TRBJ2-7
abundance: once
v_gene: TRBV7-9
d_gene: NA
CDR3aa: CAIPEDGGQYF
CDR3nt: TGTGCCATCCCCGAAGATGGGGGGCAGTACTTC

j_gene: TRBJ2-7
abundance: NA
v_gene: TRBV7-9
d_gene: NA
CDR3aa: CASSLRDTYEQYF
CDR3nt: TGTGCCAGCAGCCTCAGGGACACCTACGAGCAGTACTTC

j_gene: TRBJ2-1
abundance: NA
v_gene: TRBV19
d_gene: NA
CDR3aa: CASMEAAHNEQFF
CDR3nt: TGTGCCAGTATGGAGGCGGCACACAATGAGCAGTTCTTC

j_gene: TRBJ2-1
abundance: NA
v_gene: TRBV30
d_gene: NA
CDR3aa: CAWSVPWYNNEQFF
CDR3nt: TGTGCCTGGAGTGTACCTTGGTATAATAATGAGCAGTTCTTC

j_gene: TRBJ2-7
abundance: once
v_gene: TRBV23-1
d_gene: NA
CDR3aa: CASSQSVEVSHEQYF
CDR3nt: TGCGCCAGCAGTCAATCGGTGGAGGTCTCCCACGAGCAGTACTTC

j_gene: TRBJ2-1
abundance: NA
v_gene: TRBV27
d_gene: NA
CDR3aa: CASSFRGVNEQFF
CDR3nt: TGTGCCAGCAGTTTTAGGGGGGTCAATGAGCAGTTCTTC

j_gene: TRBJ2-2
abundance: NA
v_gene: TRBV9
d_gene: NA
CDR3aa: CASSTTGELFF
CDR3nt: TGTGCCAGCAGCACGACCGGGGAGCTGTTTTTT

j_gene: TRBJ2-7
abundance: NA
v_gene: TRBV4-3
d_gene: NA
CDR3aa: CASSQSEGGYEQYF
CDR3nt: TGCGCCAGCAGCCAGTCCGAAGGGGGCTACGAGCAGTACTTC

j_gene: TRBJ2-2
abundance: NA
v_gene: TRBV7-6
d_gene: NA
CDR3aa: CASSLADTRSGELFF
CDR3nt: TGTGCCAGCAGCTTAGCGGACACGAGGTCCGGGGAGCTGTTTTTT

j_gene: TRBJ2-1
abundance: NA
v_gene: TRBV28
d_gene: NA
CDR3aa: CASSLFSTETYNEQFF
CDR3nt: TGTGCCAGCAGTTTATTCTCGACGGAAACATACAATGAGCAGTTCTTC

j_gene: TRBJ2-1
abundance: NA
v_gene: TRBV28
d_gene: NA
CDR3aa: CASSLDRTNEQFF
CDR3nt: TGTGCCAGCAGTTTAGATCGAACGAATGAGCAGTTCTTC

j_gene: TRBJ2-3
abundance: NA
v_gene: TRBV4-1
d_gene: NA
CDR3aa: CASSHESRAGAYTQYF
CDR3nt: TGCGCCAGCAGCCACGAATCTAGAGCGGGTGCCTATACGCAGTATTTT

j_gene: TRBJ2-5
abundance: NA
v_gene: TRBV7-9
d_gene: NA
CDR3aa: CASSLALETQYF
CDR3nt: TGTGCCAGCAGCTTAGCCCTAGAGACCCAGTACTTC

j_gene: TRBJ2-2
abundance: few
v_gene: TRBV29-1
d_gene: NA
CDR3aa: CSVEDRTKPNTGELFF
CDR3nt: TGCAGCGTTGAAGACCGAACCAAACCGAACACCGGGGAGCTGTTTTTT